Listed here are 2 T cell receptor beta chains from one sample, sequenced in a study of blood T cell repertoires in COVID-19. Libraries were prepared by immunoSEQ multiplex PCR; TCRdb keeps only in-frame clonotypes and omits some of them. Seen here are fewer than 250,000 clones, approximately 89% observed once, and the top ten hold 4% to 6%. Material: peripheral blood. These receptors were obtained from a woman aged 35 to 49 with acute or convalescent COVID-19.

The V and J genes are TRBV21-1 and TRBJ1-4; the listed D gene, TRBD1, was not tested against the DNA. TRBV21-1 is tagged as a pseudogene. The CDR3 sequence is 19 residues long. The CDR3 region is CASSNSLNGGGQVSEKLFF. For the CDR3, the DNA is TGTGCCAGCAGCAACTCCTTAAACGGTGGTGGGCAGGTGTCTGAAAAACTGTTTTTT.

V is TRBV28 and J is TRBJ1-1; weak D call: TRBD1 (6 bases). Per the germline V gene, CDR1 is MDHEN and CDR2 is SYDVKM. The CDR3 length is 14 residues. Trimming shortened V by 7 bases and J by 5 bases, and 17 bases separated the two germline ends. CDR3: CASTTRTQGTEAFF. For the CDR3, the DNA is TGTGCCAGCACCACCAGGACCCAGGGGACTGAAGCTTTCTTT.